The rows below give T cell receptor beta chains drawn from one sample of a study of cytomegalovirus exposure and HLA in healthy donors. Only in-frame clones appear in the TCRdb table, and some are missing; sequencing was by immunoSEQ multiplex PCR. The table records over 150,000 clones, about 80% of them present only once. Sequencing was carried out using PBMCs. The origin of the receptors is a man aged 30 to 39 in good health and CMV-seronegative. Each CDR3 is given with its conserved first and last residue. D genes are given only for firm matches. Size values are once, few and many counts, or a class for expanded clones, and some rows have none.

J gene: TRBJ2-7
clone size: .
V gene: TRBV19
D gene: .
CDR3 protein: CASNGALGEQYF
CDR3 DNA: TGTGCCAGTAATGGGGCCTTGGGCGAGCAGTACTTC

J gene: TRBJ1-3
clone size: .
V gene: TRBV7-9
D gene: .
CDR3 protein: CASSLDLQSGNTIYF
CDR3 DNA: TGTGCCAGCAGCTTAGATCTCCAGTCTGGAAACACCATATATTTT

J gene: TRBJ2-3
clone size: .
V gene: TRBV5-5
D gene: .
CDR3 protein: CASSLSGSGALNTQYF
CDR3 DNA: TGTGCCAGCAGCTTGTCGGGGTCAGGGGCGTTGAATACGCAGTATTTT

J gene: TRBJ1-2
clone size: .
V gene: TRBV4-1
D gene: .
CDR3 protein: CASSQAPTANYGYTF
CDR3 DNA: TGCGCCAGCAGCCAAGCTCCGACAGCGAACTATGGCTACACCTTC

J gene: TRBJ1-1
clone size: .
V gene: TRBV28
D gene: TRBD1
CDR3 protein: CASMDRSRTEAFF
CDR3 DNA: TGTGCCAGCATGGACAGGAGTCGGACTGAAGCTTTCTTT

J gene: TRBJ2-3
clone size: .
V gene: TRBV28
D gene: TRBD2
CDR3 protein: CASSLRGGIGQTQYF
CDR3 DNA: TGTGCCAGCAGCTTGCGGGGGGGAATAGGTCAGACGCAGTATTTT

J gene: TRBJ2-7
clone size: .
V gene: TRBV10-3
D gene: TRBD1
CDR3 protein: CAISELDRGGEQYF
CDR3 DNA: TGTGCCATCAGTGAATTGGACAGGGGAGGCGAGCAGTACTTC

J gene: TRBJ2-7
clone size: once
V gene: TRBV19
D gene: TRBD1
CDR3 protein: CASMGPRGTGRGKQYF
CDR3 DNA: TGTGCCAGTATGGGACCCCGCGGGACAGGGAGGGGAAAGCAGTACTTC

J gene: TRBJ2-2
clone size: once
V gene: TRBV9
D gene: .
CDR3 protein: CASSVETGFTGELFF
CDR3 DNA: TGTGCCAGCAGCGTAGAAACAGGGTTCACCGGGGAGCTGTTTTTT

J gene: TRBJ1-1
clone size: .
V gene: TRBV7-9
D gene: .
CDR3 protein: CSSSLGPGGVNTEAFF
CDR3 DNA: TGTTCCAGCAGCTTGGGGCCGGGTGGGGTGAACACTGAAGCTTTCTTT

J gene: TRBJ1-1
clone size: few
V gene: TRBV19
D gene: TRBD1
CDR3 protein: CASSIDPSWTGLGGAEAFF
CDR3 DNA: TGTGCCAGTAGTATTGATCCTTCCTGGACAGGGTTGGGTGGCGCTGAAGCTTTCTTT

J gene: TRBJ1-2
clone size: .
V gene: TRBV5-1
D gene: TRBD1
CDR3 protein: CASSWGDRANYGYTF
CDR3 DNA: TGCGCCAGCAGCTGGGGGGACAGAGCTAACTATGGCTACACCTTC

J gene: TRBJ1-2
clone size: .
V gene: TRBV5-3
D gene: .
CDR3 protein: CARSSQSHYTF
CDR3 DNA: TGTGCCAGAAGCTCCCAATCACATTACACCTTC

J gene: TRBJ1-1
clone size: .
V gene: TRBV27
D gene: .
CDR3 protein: CASSLQTSGTEAFF
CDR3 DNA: TGTGCCAGCAGTTTGCAGACTTCGGGGACTGAAGCTTTCTTT

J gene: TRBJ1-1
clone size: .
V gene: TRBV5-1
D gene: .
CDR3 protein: CASSLRATEAFF
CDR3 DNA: TGCGCCAGCAGCCTCAGGGCCACTGAAGCTTTCTTT

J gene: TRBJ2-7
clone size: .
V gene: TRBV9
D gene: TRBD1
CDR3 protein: CASSDRGSSYEQYF
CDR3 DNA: TGTGCCAGCAGCGACAGGGGGTCCTCCTACGAGCAGTACTTC

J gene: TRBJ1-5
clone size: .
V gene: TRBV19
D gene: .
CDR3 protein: CASSGRTVNNQPQHF
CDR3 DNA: TGTGCCAGTAGTGGAAGGACAGTTAACAATCAGCCCCAGCATTTT

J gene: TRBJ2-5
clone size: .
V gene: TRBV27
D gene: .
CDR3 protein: CASSPTRWETQYF
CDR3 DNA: TGTGCCAGCAGTCCTACTAGGTGGGAGACCCAGTACTTC

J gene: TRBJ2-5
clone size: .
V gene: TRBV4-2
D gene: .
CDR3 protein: CASSQDPGLGLTYQETQYF
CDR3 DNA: TGTGCCAGCAGCCAAGATCCAGGGTTGGGACTGACGTACCAAGAGACCCAGTACTTC

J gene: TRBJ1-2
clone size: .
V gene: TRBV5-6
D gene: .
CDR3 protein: CASSLMFQGLGGYTF
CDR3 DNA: TGTGCCAGCAGCTTGATGTTTCAGGGGCTGGGGGGCTACACCTTC

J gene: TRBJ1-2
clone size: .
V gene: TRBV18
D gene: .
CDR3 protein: CASSPRESSNYGYTF
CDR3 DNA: TGTGCCAGCTCACCGAGGGAGTCCTCGAACTATGGCTACACCTTC

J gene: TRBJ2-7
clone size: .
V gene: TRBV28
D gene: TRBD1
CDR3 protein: CASSLRQGRSYEQYF
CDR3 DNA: TGTGCCAGCAGCCTAAGACAGGGCCGTTCCTACGAGCAGTACTTC

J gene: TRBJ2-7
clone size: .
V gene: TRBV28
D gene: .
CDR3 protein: CASSLGWGDGLMEQYF
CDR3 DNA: TGTGCCAGCAGTTTGGGGTGGGGGGACGGCTTAATGGAGCAGTACTTC

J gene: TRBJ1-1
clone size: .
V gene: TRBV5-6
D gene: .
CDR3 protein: CASSLAAFGDTEAFF
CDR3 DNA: TGTGCCAGCAGCTTGGCCGCATTCGGGGACACTGAAGCTTTCTTT

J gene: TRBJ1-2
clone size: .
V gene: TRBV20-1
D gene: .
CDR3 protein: CSASANYGYTF
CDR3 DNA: TGCAGTGCTAGCGCTAACTATGGCTACACCTTC

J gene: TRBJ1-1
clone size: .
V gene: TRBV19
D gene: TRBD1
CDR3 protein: CASSIGGQGGKKAFF
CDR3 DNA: TGTGCCAGTAGTATTGGAGGACAGGGGGGGAAGAAAGCTTTCTTT

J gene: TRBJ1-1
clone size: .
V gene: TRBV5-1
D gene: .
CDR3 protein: CASSFLGPGESEAFF
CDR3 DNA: TGCGCCAGCAGCTTCCTAGGACCCGGGGAGTCTGAAGCTTTCTTT

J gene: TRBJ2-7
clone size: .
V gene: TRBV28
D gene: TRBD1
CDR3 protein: CASSGDRAYEQYF
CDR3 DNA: TGTGCCAGCAGTGGGGACAGGGCCTACGAGCAGTACTTC

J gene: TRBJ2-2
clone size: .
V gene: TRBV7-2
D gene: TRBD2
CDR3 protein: CASSLDLAGGPGELFF
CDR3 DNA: TGTGCCAGCAGCTTAGATCTAGCGGGGGGGCCGGGGGAGCTGTTTTTT

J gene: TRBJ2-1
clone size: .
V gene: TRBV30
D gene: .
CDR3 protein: CAWAGQNNEQFF
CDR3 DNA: TGTGCCTGGGCGGGACAGAACAATGAGCAGTTCTTC

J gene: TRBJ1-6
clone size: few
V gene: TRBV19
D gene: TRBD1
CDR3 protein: CASSTDRANSPLHF
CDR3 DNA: TGTGCCAGTAGTACGGACAGGGCGAATTCACCCCTCCACTTT

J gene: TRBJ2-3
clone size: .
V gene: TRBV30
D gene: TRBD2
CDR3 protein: CAWSVLGLATDTQYF
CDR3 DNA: TGTGCCTGGAGTGTATTGGGACTAGCAACAGATACGCAGTATTTT

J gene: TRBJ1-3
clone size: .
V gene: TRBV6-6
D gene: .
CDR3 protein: CASSYGPLDTIYF
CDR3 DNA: TGTGCCAGCAGTTACGGGCCCCTGGACACCATATATTTT

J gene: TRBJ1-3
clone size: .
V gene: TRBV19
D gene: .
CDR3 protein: CASSEEKNTIYF
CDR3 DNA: TGTGCCAGTAGTGAGGAGAAAAACACCATATATTTT

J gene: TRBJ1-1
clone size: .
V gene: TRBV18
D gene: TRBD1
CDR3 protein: CASSGITGGTEAFF
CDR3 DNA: TGTGCCAGCTCAGGTATTACAGGGGGCACTGAAGCTTTCTTT

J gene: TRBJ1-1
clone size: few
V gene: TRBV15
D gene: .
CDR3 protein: CATSKAGAAEGTEAFF
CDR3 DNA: TGTGCCACCAGCAAGGCAGGGGCCGCTGAGGGCACTGAAGCTTTCTTT

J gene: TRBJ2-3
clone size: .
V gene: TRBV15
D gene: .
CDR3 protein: CATTTRGDNTDTQYF
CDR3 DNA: TGTGCCACCACCACACGAGGGGACAACACAGATACGCAGTATTTT

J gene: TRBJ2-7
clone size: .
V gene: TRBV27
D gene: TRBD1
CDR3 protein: CASSNHGTGGYEQYF
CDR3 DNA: TGTGCCAGCAGTAACCACGGGACAGGGGGCTACGAGCAGTACTTC

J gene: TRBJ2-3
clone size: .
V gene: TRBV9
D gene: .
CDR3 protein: CASSVGVASDTQYF
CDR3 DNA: TGTGCCAGCAGCGTAGGGGTAGCCTCAGATACGCAGTATTTT

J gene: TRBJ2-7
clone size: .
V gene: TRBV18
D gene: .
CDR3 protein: CASSPKSHYEQYF
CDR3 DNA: TGTGCCAGCTCACCGAAGAGTCACTACGAGCAGTACTTC

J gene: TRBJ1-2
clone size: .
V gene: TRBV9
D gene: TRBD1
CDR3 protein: CASSVARAGDRTNYGYTF
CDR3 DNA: TGTGCCAGCAGCGTAGCCCGTGCTGGGGACAGGACTAACTATGGCTACACCTTC

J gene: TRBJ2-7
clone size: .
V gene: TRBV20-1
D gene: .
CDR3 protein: CSAPSSGEQYF
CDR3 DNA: TGCAGTGCTCCCTCTTCAGGCGAGCAGTACTTC

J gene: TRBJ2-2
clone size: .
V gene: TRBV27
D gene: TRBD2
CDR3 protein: CASRLAGAGELFF
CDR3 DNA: TGTGCCAGCAGATTAGCGGGAGCCGGGGAGCTGTTTTTT

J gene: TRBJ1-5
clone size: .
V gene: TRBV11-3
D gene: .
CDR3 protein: CASSFWTDRSNQPQHF
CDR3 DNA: TGTGCCAGCAGCTTTTGGACAGATAGAAGCAATCAGCCCCAGCATTTT

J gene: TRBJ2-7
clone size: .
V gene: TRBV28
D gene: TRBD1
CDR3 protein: CASSRDSRNEQYF
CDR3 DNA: TGTGCCAGCAGTCGGGACAGTCGTAACGAGCAGTACTTC

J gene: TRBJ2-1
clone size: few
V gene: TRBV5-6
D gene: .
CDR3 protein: CASSLGADNEQFF
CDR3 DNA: TGTGCCAGCAGCTTAGGGGCGGACAATGAGCAGTTCTTC

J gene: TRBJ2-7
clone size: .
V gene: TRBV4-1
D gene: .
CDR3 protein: CASSLVSGHSYEQYF
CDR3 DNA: TGCGCCAGCAGCCTCGTGAGCGGGCATAGCTACGAGCAGTACTTC

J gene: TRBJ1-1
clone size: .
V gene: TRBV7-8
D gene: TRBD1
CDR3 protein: CASSWGTGGGGTEAFF
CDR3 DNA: TGTGCCAGCAGCTGGGGGACAGGGGGCGGGGGGACTGAAGCTTTCTTT

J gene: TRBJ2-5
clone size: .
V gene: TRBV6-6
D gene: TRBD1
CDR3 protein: CASSDRGPPGETQYF
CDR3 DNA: TGTGCCAGCTCGGACAGGGGGCCGCCGGGGGAGACCCAGTACTTC

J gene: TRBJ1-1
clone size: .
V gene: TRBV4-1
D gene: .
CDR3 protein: CASSGEPGLSTEAFF
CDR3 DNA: TGCGCCAGCAGCGGAGAACCGGGACTGAGCACTGAAGCTTTCTTT

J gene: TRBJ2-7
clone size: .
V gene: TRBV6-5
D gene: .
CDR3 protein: CASSYVQGSNEQYF
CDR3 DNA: TGTGCCAGCAGTTACGTACAGGGTAGCAACGAGCAGTACTTC

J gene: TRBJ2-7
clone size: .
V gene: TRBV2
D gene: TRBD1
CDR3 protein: CASRKGQGTYEQYF
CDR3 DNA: TGTGCCAGTAGGAAGGGACAGGGGACCTACGAGCAGTACTTC

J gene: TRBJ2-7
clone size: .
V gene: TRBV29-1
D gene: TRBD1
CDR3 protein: CSARDRDPYEQYF
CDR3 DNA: TGCAGCGCCCGGGACAGAGACCCCTACGAGCAGTACTTC

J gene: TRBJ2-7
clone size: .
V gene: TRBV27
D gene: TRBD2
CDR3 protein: CASKLAGGAYEQYF
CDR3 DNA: TGTGCCAGCAAACTAGCGGGAGGGGCCTACGAGCAGTACTTC

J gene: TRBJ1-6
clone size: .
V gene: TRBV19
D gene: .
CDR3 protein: CATRTVFSSYNSPLHF
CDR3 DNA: TGTGCCACCCGGACAGTTTTTAGCTCCTATAATTCACCCCTCCACTTT

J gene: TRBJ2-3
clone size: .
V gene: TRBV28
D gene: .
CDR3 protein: CASSWAWDTGGDTQYF
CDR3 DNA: TGTGCCAGCAGTTGGGCATGGGACACAGGAGGAGATACGCAGTATTTT